This T cell receptor beta chain was retrieved from a study of T cell repertoires in cytomegalovirus infection. Study summary: Public TCR beta signatures marked donors with CMV infection and the matching HLA.

Turning to this clonotype: The antigen is undetermined.

Study-level findings and limits: Public TCR beta family frequency separated CMV-and-HLA carriers, including in an independent cohort.

From the reads, TCRdb called clonotypes with MiXCR, one entry per CDR3 protein. The sample holds 100,000 or so distinct CDR3 sequences, 20% to 25% seen once. The germline gives CDR1 SGHAT, CDR2 FQNNGV. CDR3 length equals 14 residues. The ends were cut back, 7 bases at V and 6 bases at J, with 19 bases in the middle. The chain carries TRBV11-2 and TRBJ2-7, with D unclear. This receptor was taken from a human donor in good health (CMV status not recorded). Some clones in this sample may be carry-over from other donors' samples. The sample taken for sequencing was CD8+ T cells from PBMCs. The CDR3 spells CASIDPKNGFEQYF. The CDR3 nucleotides read TGTGCCAGCATCGACCCCAAAAACGGTTTCGAGCAGTACTTC.